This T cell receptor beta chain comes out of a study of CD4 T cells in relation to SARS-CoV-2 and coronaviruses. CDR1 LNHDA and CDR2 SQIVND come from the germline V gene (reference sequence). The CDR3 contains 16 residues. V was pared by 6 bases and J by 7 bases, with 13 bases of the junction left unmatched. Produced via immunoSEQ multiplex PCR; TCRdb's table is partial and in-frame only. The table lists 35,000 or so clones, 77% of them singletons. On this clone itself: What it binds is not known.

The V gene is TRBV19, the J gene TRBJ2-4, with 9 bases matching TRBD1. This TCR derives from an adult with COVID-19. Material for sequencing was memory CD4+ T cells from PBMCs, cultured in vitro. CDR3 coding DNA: TGTGCCAGTAGAAACTCCGGGACAGGGATGGGTAACATTCAGTACTTC. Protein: CASRNSGTGMGNIQYF.